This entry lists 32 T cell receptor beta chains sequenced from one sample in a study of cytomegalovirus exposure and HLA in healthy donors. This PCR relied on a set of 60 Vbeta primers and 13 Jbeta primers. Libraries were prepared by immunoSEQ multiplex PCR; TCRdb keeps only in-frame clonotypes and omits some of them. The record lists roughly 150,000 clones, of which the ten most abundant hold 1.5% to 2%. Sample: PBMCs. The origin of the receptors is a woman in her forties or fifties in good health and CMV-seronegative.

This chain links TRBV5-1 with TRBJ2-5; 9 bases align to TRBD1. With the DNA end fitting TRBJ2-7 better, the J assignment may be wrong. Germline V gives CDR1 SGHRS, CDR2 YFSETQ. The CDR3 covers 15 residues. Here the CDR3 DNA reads TGCGCCAGCAGCTGGACCGGGACAGGGTCCTACGAGCAGTACTTC. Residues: CASSWTGTGSYEQYF.

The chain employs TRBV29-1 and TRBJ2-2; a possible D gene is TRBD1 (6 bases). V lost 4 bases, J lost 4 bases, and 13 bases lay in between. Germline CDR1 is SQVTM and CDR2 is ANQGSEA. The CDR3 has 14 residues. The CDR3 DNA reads TGCAGCGTTGGAAGCAGGGGTAGCACCGGGGAGCTGTTTTTT. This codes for CSVGSRGSTGELFF.

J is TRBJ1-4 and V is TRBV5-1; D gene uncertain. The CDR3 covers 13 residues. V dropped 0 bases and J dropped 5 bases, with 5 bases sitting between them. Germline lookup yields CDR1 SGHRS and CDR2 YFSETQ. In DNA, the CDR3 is TGCGCCAGCAGCTTGGGTAGAAATGAAAAACTGTTTTTT. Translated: CASSLGRNEKLFF.

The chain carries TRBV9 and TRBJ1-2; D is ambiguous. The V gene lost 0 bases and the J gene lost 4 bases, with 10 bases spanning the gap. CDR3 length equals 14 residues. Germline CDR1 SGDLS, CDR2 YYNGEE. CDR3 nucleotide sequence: TGTGCCAGCAGCGTAGGGGCAGGACTCTATGGCTACACCTTC. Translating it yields CASSVGAGLYGYTF.

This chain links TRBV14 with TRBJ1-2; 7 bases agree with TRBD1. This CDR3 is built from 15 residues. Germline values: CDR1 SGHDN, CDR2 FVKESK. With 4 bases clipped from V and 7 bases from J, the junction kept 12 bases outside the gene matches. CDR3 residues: CASSRNFGQERGYTF. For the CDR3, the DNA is TGTGCCAGCAGCCGGAACTTCGGACAGGAGCGTGGCTACACCTTC.

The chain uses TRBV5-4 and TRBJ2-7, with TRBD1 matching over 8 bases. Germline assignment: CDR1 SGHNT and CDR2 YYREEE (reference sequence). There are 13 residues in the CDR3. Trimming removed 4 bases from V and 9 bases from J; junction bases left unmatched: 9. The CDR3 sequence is CASSPQGEYWQYF. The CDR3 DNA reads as TGTGCCAGCAGCCCACAGGGGGAATATTGGCAGTACTTC. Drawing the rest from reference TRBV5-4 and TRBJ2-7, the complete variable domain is ETGVTQSPTHLIKTRGQQVTLRCSSQSGHNTVSWYQQALGQGPQFIFQYYREEENGRGNFPPRFSGLQFPNYSSELNVNALELDDSALYLCASSPQGEYWQYFGPGTRLTVT.

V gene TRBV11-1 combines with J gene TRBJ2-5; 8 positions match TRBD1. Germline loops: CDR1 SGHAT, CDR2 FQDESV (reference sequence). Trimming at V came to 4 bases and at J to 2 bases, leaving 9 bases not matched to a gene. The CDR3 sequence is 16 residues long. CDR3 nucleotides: TGTGCCAGCAGCTCTGGACAGGGTTCGTTACAAGAGACCCAGTACTTC. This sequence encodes CASSSGQGSLQETQYF. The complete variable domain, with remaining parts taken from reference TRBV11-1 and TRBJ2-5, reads EAEVAQSPRYKITEKSQAVAFWCDPISGHATLYWYRQILGQGPELLVQFQDESVVDDSQLPKDRFSAERLKGVDSTLKIQPAELGDSAMYLCASSSGQGSLQETQYFGPGTRLLVL.

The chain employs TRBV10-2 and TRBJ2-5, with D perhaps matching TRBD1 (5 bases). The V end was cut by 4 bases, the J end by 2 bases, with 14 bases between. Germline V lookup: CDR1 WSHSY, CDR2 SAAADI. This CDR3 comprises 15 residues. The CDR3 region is CASSGPLRVQETQYF. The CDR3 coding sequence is TGCGCCAGCAGTGGGCCCCTCAGGGTACAAGAGACCCAGTACTTC.

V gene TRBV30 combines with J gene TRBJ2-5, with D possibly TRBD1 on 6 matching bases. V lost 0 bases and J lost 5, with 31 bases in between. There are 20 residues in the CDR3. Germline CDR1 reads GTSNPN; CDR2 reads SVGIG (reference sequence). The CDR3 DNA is TGTGCCTGGAGTGTACTTAAGGGGGAAAAGGGATCGAGTAAAGGGGAGACCCAGTACTTC. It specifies CAWSVLKGEKGSSKGETQYF.

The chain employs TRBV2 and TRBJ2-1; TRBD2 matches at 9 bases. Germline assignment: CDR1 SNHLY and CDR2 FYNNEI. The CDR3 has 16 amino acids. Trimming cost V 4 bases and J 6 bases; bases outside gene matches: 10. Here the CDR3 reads CASSGASGGLSNEQFF. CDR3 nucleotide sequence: TGTGCCAGCAGTGGGGCCAGCGGGGGGCTCTCCAATGAGCAGTTCTTC.

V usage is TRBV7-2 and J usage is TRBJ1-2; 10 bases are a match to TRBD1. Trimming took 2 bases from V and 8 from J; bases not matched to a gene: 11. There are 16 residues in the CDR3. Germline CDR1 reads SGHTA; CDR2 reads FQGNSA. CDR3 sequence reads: CASSLSRAGTGVGYTF. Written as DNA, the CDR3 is TGTGCCAGCAGCTTATCGAGAGCCGGGACAGGGGTCGGCTACACCTTC. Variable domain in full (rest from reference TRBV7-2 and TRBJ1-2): GAGVSQSPSNKVTEKGKDVELRCDPISGHTALYWYRQSLGQGLEFLIYFQGNSAPDKSGLPSDRFSAERTGGSVSTLTIQRTQQEDSAVYLCASSLSRAGTGVGYTFGSGTRLTVV.

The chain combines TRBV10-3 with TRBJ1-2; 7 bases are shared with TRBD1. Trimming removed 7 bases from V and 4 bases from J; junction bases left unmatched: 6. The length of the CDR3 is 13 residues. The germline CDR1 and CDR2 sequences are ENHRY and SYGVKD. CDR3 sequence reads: CAIKEGAPYGYTF. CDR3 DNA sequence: TGTGCCATCAAGGAGGGGGCTCCCTATGGCTACACCTTC.

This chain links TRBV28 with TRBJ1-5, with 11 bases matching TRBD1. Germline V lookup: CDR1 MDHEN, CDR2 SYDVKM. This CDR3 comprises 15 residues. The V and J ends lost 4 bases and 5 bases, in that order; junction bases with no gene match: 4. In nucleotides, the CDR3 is TGTGCCAGCAGTTCCACGGGACAGGGGGATCAGCCCCAGCATTTT. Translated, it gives CASSSTGQGDQPQHF.

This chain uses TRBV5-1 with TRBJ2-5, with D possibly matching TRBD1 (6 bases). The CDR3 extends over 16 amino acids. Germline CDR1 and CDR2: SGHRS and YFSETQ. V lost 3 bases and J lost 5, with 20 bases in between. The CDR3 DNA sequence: TGCGCCAGCAGCTATGGGGGCTCGGTACCCGGGGAGACCCAGTACTTC. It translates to CASSYGGSVPGETQYF.

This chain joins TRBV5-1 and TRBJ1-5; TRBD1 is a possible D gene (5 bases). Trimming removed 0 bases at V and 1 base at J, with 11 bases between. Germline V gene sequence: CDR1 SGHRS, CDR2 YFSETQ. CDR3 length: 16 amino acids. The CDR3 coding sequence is TGCGCCAGCAGCTTGGATCCGGGGGTAAGCAATCAGCCCCAGCATTTT. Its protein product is CASSLDPGVSNQPQHF.

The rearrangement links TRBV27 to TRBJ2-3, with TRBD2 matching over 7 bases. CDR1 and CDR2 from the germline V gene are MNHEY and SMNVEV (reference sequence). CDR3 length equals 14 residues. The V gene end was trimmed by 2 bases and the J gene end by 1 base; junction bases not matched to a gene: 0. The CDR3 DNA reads TGTGCCAGCAGTTTACTAGCGGGCACAGATACGCAGTATTTT. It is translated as CASSLLAGTDTQYF.

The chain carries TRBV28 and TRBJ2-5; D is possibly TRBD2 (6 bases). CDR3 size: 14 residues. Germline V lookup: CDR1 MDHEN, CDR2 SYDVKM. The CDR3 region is CATKNHGGMETQYF. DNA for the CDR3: TGTGCTACGAAAAACCATGGGGGGATGGAGACCCAGTACTTC.

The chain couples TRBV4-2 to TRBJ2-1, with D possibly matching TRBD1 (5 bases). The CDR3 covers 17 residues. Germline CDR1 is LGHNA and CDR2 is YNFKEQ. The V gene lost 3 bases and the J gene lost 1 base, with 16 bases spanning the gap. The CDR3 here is CASSQAPGQISYNEQFF. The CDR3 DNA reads TGTGCCAGCAGCCAGGCCCCCGGACAAATATCCTACAATGAGCAGTTCTTC.

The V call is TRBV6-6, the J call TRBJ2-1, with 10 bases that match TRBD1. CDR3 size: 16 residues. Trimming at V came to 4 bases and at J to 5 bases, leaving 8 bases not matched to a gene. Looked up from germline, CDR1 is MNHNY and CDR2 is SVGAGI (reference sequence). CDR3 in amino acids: CASSSEDRGRHNEQFF. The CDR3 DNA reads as TGTGCCAGCAGTTCCGAAGACAGGGGGCGGCACAATGAGCAGTTCTTC.

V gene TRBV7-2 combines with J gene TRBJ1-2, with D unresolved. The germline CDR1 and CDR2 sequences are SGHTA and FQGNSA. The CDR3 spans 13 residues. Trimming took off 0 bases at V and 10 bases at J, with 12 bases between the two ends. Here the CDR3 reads CASSLAAESDYTF. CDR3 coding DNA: TGTGCCAGCAGCTTAGCGGCAGAAAGTGACTACACCTTC.

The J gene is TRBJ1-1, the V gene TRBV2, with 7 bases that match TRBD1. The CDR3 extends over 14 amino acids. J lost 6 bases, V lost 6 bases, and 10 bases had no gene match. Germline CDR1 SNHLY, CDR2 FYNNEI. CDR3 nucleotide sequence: TGTGCCAGCAGGGATGACAGGGTATCGGCTGAAGCTTTCTTT. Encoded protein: CASRDDRVSAEAFF.

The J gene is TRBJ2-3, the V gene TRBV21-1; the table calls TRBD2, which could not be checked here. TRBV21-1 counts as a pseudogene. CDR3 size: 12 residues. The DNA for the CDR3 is TGTGCCAGGCGGCAGTCGGTCGATACGCAGTATTTT. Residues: CARRQSVDTQYF.

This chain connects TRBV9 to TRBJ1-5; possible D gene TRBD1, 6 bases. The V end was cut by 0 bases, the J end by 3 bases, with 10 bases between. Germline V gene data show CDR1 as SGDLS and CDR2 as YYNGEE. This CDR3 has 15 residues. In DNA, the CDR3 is TGTGCCAGCAGCGTAGGCGGGGGGCTCAATCAGCCCCAGCATTTT. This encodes CASSVGGGLNQPQHF. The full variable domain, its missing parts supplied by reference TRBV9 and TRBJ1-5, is DSGVTQTPKHLITATGQRVTLRCSPRSGDLSVYWYQQSLDQGLQFLIQYYNGEERAKGNILERFSAQQFPDLHSELNLSSLELGDSALYFCASSVGGGLNQPQHFGDGTRLSIL.

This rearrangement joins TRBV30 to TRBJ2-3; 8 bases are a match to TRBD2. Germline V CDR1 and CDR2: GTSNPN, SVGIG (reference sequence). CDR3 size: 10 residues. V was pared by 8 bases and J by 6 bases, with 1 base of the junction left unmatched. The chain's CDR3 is CARGGDTQYF. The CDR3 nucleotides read TGTGCCCGCGGGGGGGATACGCAGTATTTT. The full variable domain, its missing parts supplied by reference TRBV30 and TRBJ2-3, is SQTIHQWPATLVQPVGSPLSLECTVEGTSNPNLYWYRQAAGRGLQLLFYSVGIGQISSEVPQNLSASRPQDRQFILSSKKLLLSDSGFYLCARGGDTQYFGPGTRLTVL.

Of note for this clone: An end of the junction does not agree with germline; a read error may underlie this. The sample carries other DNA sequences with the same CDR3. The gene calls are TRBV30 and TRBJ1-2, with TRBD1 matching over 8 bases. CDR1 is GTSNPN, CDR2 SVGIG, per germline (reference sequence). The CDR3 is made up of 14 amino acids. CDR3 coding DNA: TGTGCCTGGAGTGTGACGAGACAGGGGACTGGCTATACCTTC. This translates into CAWSVTRQGTGYTF.

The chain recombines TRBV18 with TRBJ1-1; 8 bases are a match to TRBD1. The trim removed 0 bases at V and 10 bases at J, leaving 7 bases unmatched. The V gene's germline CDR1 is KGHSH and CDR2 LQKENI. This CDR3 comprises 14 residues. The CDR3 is CASSPPTGDVLAFF. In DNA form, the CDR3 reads TGTGCCAGCTCACCACCGACAGGGGATGTCTTAGCTTTCTTT.

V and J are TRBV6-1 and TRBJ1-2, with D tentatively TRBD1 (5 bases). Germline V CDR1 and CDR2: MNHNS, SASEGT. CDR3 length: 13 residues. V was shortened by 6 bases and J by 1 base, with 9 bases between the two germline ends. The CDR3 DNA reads TGTGCCAGCAGCCAAGGGGTTAACTATGGCTACACCTTC. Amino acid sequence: CASSQGVNYGYTF.

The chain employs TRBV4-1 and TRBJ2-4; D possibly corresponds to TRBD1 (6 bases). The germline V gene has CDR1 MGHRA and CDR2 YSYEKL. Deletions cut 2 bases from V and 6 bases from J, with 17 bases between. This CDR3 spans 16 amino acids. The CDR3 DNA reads TGCGCCAGCAGCCAAAAGATCATCCAGGACAGAAACATTCAGTACTTC. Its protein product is CASSQKIIQDRNIQYF.

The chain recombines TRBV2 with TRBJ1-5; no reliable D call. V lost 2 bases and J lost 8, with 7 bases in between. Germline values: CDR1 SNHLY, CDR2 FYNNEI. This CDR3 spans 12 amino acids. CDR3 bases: TGTGCCAGCAGTGAAAGCACTGAGCCCCAGCATTTT. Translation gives CASSESTEPQHF.

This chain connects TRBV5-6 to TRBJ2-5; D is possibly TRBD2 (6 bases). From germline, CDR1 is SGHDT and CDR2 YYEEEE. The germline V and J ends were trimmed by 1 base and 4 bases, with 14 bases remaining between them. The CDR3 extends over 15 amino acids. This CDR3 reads CASSLMRGLLETQYF. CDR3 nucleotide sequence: TGTGCCAGCAGCTTGATGCGGGGTCTTCTAGAGACCCAGTACTTC.

CDR3 residues: CASSLATGGRVYGYTF. CDR3 nucleotide sequence: TGTGCCAGCAGCTTGGCCACAGGGGGCCGAGTCTATGGCTACACCTTC. The chain joins TRBV5-8 to TRBJ1-2, with 9 bases aligning to TRBD1. The V segment lost 0 bases and the J segment 4 bases; nucleotides outside the gene matches: 7. CDR1 SGHTS and CDR2 YDEGEE come from the germline V gene. The CDR3 sequence is 16 residues long.

The CDR3 coding sequence is TGTGCCAGCAGCTCCGGGACAAGCTCCTACAATGAGCAGTTCTTC. Translating it yields CASSSGTSSYNEQFF. The chain joins TRBV7-2 to TRBJ2-1, with D tentatively TRBD1 (6 bases). The germline V gene has CDR1 SGHTA and CDR2 FQGNSA. The V gene lost 4 bases and the J gene lost 0 bases, with 10 bases spanning the gap. The CDR3 covers 15 residues.